The T cell receptor beta chain described here comes from a study of blood T cell repertoires in COVID-19. How the authors handled the data: Amplification with reference gene primers provided the estimates of nucleated cell counts. Only in-frame clones appear in the TCRdb table, and some are missing; sequencing was by immunoSEQ multiplex PCR. From that table come the V and J calls and clone size; the DNA was used to work out D and trimming. The sample comprises approximately 500,000 clones, more than 75% of which are singletons, and approximately 2% rests with the top ten. CDR1 and CDR2 from the germline V gene are LNHDA and SQIVND (reference sequence). V dropped 3 bases and J dropped 1 base, with 15 bases sitting between them. The CDR3 spans 16 residues. Individuals aged roughly 18 to 100 years were recruited from 20 to 25 US areas. Categorization into cohorts depended on clinical history that participants reported. Donors of Cohort 3 who recovered were those that had two negative PCRs, clearance, or symptom resolution.

This receptor was obtained from a woman between 35 and 50 years old who had recovered from COVID-19. The sample was PBMCs or T cells enriched from blood (not recorded which). The chain is built from TRBV19 and TRBJ1-1, with D unclear. The CDR3 loop is CASSIGIPARNTEAFF. CDR3 sequence (DNA): TGTGCCAGTAGTATTGGTATCCCAGCGAGGAACACTGAAGCTTTCTTT. Full variable domain (remainder filled in from reference TRBV19 and TRBJ1-1): DGGITQSPKYLFRKEGQNVTLSCEQNLNHDAMYWYRQDPGQGLRLIYYSQIVNDFQKGDIAEGYSVSREKKESFPLTVTSAQKNPTAFYLCASSIGIPARNTEAFFGQGTRLTVV.